This TCR beta chain was retrieved from a study of kidney transplant recipient with SARS-CoV-2 infection. This clonotype was counted at least ten times. TCRdb redid the calling of the reads with MiXCR, one entry per CDR3 protein. Here the sample spans roughly 250,000 distinct CDR3 sequences, under 30% being singletons. The CDR3 is made up of 18 amino acids. CDR1 SGDLS and CDR2 YYNGEE come from the germline V gene. The germline V and J ends were trimmed by 1 base and 1 base, with 17 bases remaining between them. This specimen consisted of a blood sample, obtained at baseline and on day 111 from a kidney transplant recipient. The sequence was collected from a male patient between 25 and 39 years old who had COVID-19 and was a kidney transplant recipient. The graft donor may have given rise to some T cells. The chain has TRBV9 and TRBJ2-2; D is possibly TRBD1 (6 bases). For the CDR3, the DNA is TGTGCCAGCAGCGTAAGCGTTAACGGGGACAAGAACACCGGGGAGCTGTTTTTT. It translates to CASSVSVNGDKNTGELFF.